The 4 T cell receptor beta chains below were found in one sample sequenced in a study of blood T cell repertoires in COVID-19. The protocol was immunoSEQ multiplex PCR, while the TCRdb copy is restricted to in-frame clones and leaves out a portion. Here the sample spans roughly 220,000 clones, 60% to 85% being singletons. The sample consisted of peripheral blood. These receptors were obtained from a woman aged 70-85 years with acute or convalescent COVID-19.

This rearrangement joins TRBV19 to TRBJ2-7; 7 bases match TRBD1. CDR1 is LNHDA and CDR2 is SQIVND in the germline V gene (reference sequence). The CDR3 has 12 amino acids. V was pared by 5 bases and J by 9 bases, with 7 bases of the junction left unmatched. Here the CDR3 DNA reads TGTGCCAGTAGTGCTACAGGGGATGTGCAGTACTTC. Residues: CASSATGDVQYF.

V usage is TRBV3-1 (or the pseudogene TRBV3-2) and J usage is TRBJ2-5, with D perhaps TRBD2 (7 bases). V was trimmed by 2 bases and J by 1 base, leaving 8 bases between them. CDR3 length equals 14 residues. Germline V gene sequence: CDR1 LGHDT, CDR2 YNNKEL (reference sequence). CDR3 protein: CASSQRGGQETQYF. The CDR3 DNA sequence: TGTGCCAGCAGCCAAAGGGGGGGCCAAGAGACCCAGTACTTC.

About this clone: Compared with germline, one end of the junction differs, possibly owing to a read error. This chain links TRBV3-1 (or the pseudogene TRBV3-2) with TRBJ2-7, with 11 positions matching TRBD2. The CDR3 has 15 amino acids. Germline V gene lookup returns CDR1 LGHDT and CDR2 YNNKEL (reference sequence). CDR3 DNA: TGTGCCAGCAGTCAAGGACTAGCGGGTCTCTACGAGCAGTACTTC. Amino acids: CASSQGLAGLYEQYF.

This clone was detected only a few times. The chain carries TRBV28 and TRBJ1-2; TRBD1 agrees at 9 bases. Germline trimming cut 6 bases from V and 2 bases from J; bases unmatched to any gene: 7. The CDR3 extends over 15 amino acids. Germline CDR1 is MDHEN and CDR2 is SYDVKM. The CDR3 DNA sequence: TGTGCCAGCAGACTCCGGGACAGGGACAACTATGGCTACACCTTC. Residues: CASRLRDRDNYGYTF.